This is a list of T cell receptor beta chains from one sample in a study of T cell changes during pregnancy in multiple sclerosis. Here immunoSEQ multiplex PCR was the method, and the copy in TCRdb shows in-frame clones only, minus some. The sample contains 40,000 or so clones, more than 75% of which appear only once. The sequences come from CD8+ T cells from peripheral blood mononuclear cells, collected in the third trimester of pregnancy. The receptors stem from a female donor with multiple sclerosis, enrolled in a pregnancy study. Each CDR3 is given with its conserved first and last residue. Fields, in order: V gene, D gene, J gene, clone size, CDR3 protein, CDR3 DNA. A D gene is named only where the DNA matches it firmly. A clone size is listed for some rows: how often the clone was seen (once, few, many), or a class if it is expanded.

V gene: TRBV19
D gene: -
J gene: TRBJ2-5
clone size: -
CDR3 protein: CASSSLEGLKTQYF
CDR3 DNA: TGTGCCAGTAGTTCCTTGGAGGGTCTCAAGACCCAGTACTTC

V gene: TRBV6-4
D gene: TRBD2
J gene: TRBJ2-3
clone size: once
CDR3 protein: CASSEYFLAGGPSTDTQYF
CDR3 DNA: TGTGCCAGCAGTGAATATTTTTTAGCGGGGGGCCCTAGCACAGATACGCAGTATTTT

V gene: TRBV27
D gene: -
J gene: TRBJ2-6
clone size: -
CDR3 protein: CASSLGWAGTGANVLTF
CDR3 DNA: TGTGCCAGCAGTTTGGGGTGGGCGGGGACGGGGGCCAACGTCCTGACTTTC

V gene: TRBV7-6
D gene: TRBD1
J gene: TRBJ1-3
clone size: -
CDR3 protein: CASSLKIGTADGNTIYF
CDR3 DNA: TGTGCCAGCAGCTTAAAGATAGGGACAGCAGATGGAAACACCATATATTTT

V gene: TRBV4-2
D gene: TRBD2
J gene: TRBJ2-3
clone size: once
CDR3 protein: CASSPQGRGGPDTQYF
CDR3 DNA: TGTGCCAGCAGCCCCCAGGGGCGGGGGGGCCCAGATACGCAGTATTTT

V gene: TRBV11-2
D gene: -
J gene: TRBJ1-6
clone size: -
CDR3 protein: CASSSGGSPLHF
CDR3 DNA: TGTGCCAGCAGCTCTGGGGGCTCACCCCTCCACTTT

V gene: TRBV2
D gene: -
J gene: TRBJ1-2
clone size: -
CDR3 protein: CASSGPGANYGYTF
CDR3 DNA: TGTGCCAGCAGTGGTCCGGGGGCTAACTATGGCTACACCTTC

V gene: TRBV7-2
D gene: TRBD2
J gene: TRBJ2-5
clone size: medium-sized
CDR3 protein: CASSLARLAGLQETQYF
CDR3 DNA: TGTGCCAGCAGCTTAGCGCGGCTAGCGGGCCTCCAAGAGACCCAGTACTTC

V gene: TRBV28
D gene: -
J gene: TRBJ2-7
clone size: -
CDR3 protein: CASSLLGGPGSYEQYF
CDR3 DNA: TGTGCCAGCAGTTTACTAGGTGGCCCCGGGTCCTACGAGCAGTACTTC

V gene: TRBV27
D gene: TRBD1
J gene: TRBJ1-1
clone size: -
CDR3 protein: CASSSSGQGNIKAFF
CDR3 DNA: TGTGCCAGCAGTTCCTCCGGACAGGGTAATATTAAAGCTTTCTTT

V gene: TRBV19
D gene: -
J gene: TRBJ1-1
clone size: -
CDR3 protein: CASISTAEAFF
CDR3 DNA: TGTGCCAGTATATCGACAGCAGAAGCTTTCTTT

V gene: TRBV9
D gene: -
J gene: TRBJ1-1
clone size: -
CDR3 protein: CASGGGRWDTEAFF
CDR3 DNA: TGTGCCAGCGGTGGGGGGAGATGGGACACTGAAGCTTTCTTT

V gene: TRBV2
D gene: -
J gene: TRBJ1-1
clone size: few
CDR3 protein: CASSESRGLGTEAFF
CDR3 DNA: TGTGCCAGCAGTGAAAGTCGGGGTCTGGGCACTGAAGCTTTCTTT

V gene: TRBV28
D gene: TRBD2
J gene: TRBJ2-1
clone size: -
CDR3 protein: CASKVAGGHINEQFF
CDR3 DNA: TGTGCCAGCAAAGTAGCGGGGGGGCACATAAATGAGCAGTTCTTC

V gene: TRBV13
D gene: -
J gene: TRBJ1-1
clone size: -
CDR3 protein: CASSWGRTEAFF
CDR3 DNA: TGTGCCAGCAGCTGGGGGCGGACTGAAGCTTTCTTT

V gene: TRBV9
D gene: -
J gene: TRBJ2-2
clone size: -
CDR3 protein: CASSGGLGNTGELFF
CDR3 DNA: TGTGCCAGCAGCGGGGGACTGGGGAACACCGGGGAGCTGTTTTTT

V gene: TRBV30
D gene: -
J gene: TRBJ1-4
clone size: -
CDR3 protein: CAWSVGGAYEKLFF
CDR3 DNA: TGTGCCTGGAGTGTAGGGGGGGCGTATGAAAAACTGTTTTTT

V gene: TRBV5-1
D gene: TRBD1
J gene: TRBJ1-1
clone size: -
CDR3 protein: CASSGTGVGTEAFF
CDR3 DNA: TGCGCCAGCAGCGGGACAGGGGTGGGCACTGAAGCTTTCTTT

V gene: TRBV2
D gene: TRBD1
J gene: TRBJ1-4
clone size: -
CDR3 protein: CASATGPPATNEKLFF
CDR3 DNA: TGTGCCAGTGCGACAGGGCCGCCCGCAACTAATGAAAAACTGTTTTTT

V gene: TRBV2
D gene: TRBD1
J gene: TRBJ1-5
clone size: -
CDR3 protein: CASSTGDSNQPQHF
CDR3 DNA: TGTGCCAGCAGTACAGGGGATAGCAATCAGCCCCAGCATTTT

V gene: TRBV6-5
D gene: -
J gene: TRBJ2-2
clone size: -
CDR3 protein: CASTYSSLTGELFF
CDR3 DNA: TGTGCCAGCACCTACTCCTCCCTCACCGGGGAGCTGTTTTTT

V gene: TRBV30
D gene: TRBD1
J gene: TRBJ1-5
clone size: -
CDR3 protein: CAWSPGGLQPQHF
CDR3 DNA: TGTGCCTGGAGTCCAGGGGGCCTGCAGCCCCAGCATTTT

V gene: TRBV7-8
D gene: TRBD1
J gene: TRBJ1-4
clone size: -
CDR3 protein: CASSARQGWKLFF
CDR3 DNA: TGTGCCAGCAGCGCGCGACAGGGATGGAAACTGTTTTTT